A selection of T cell receptor beta chains follows, all from one sample in a study of T-cell reconstitution after alpha-beta-depleted transplantation in children. One entry per CDR3 protein results from TCRdb running MiXCR on the PCR reads. The sample yields around 450,000 distinct CDR3 sequences, 10% seen once. The sample was PBMCs, taken before TCRalphabeta/CD19-depleted stem cell transplant. All receptors derive from a child aged 2 to 15 with inherited bone marrow failure, due to receive a stem cell transplant. Each CDR3 is given with its conserved first and last residue. A D gene is named only where the DNA matches it firmly. Expanded clones get a size class; other rows say once, few or many, or leave the size out.

v_call: TRBV7-9
d_call: NA
j_call: TRBJ2-3
clone_size: many
cdr3_nt: TGTGCCAGCAGCTTTACCAGGACAGTGGTTAGAGATACGCAGTATTTT
cdr3_aa: CASSFTRTVVRDTQYF

v_call: TRBV24-1
d_call: NA
j_call: TRBJ2-2
clone_size: many
cdr3_nt: TGTGCCACCAGTGATCCCGCGGCATACGGGGTAAACACCGGGGAGCTGTTTTTT
cdr3_aa: CATSDPAAYGVNTGELFF

v_call: TRBV4-2
d_call: TRBD2
j_call: TRBJ2-7
clone_size: many
cdr3_nt: TGTGCCAGCAGCCTTCGGGGACTAGCGGGAGAGTTCGCCTACGAGCAGTACTTC
cdr3_aa: CASSLRGLAGEFAYEQYF

v_call: TRBV20-1
d_call: TRBD2
j_call: TRBJ2-7
clone_size: NA
cdr3_nt: TGCAGTGCAGCCTTACTTAGCGGGGGCTACGAGCAGTACTTC
cdr3_aa: CSAALLSGGYEQYF

v_call: TRBV28
d_call: NA
j_call: TRBJ2-7
clone_size: many
cdr3_nt: TGTGCCAGCACCCCATATGAGGGATTATGGTACTTC
cdr3_aa: CASTPYEGLWYF

v_call: TRBV5-1
d_call: NA
j_call: TRBJ2-7
clone_size: many
cdr3_nt: TGCGCCAGCAGGCCCCCCGGGGTTCCCTACGAGCAGTACTTC
cdr3_aa: CASRPPGVPYEQYF

v_call: TRBV7-2
d_call: NA
j_call: TRBJ2-1
clone_size: many
cdr3_nt: TGTGCCAGCAGCTTCGGGAGCGAGGGGAAGTACAATGAGCAGTTCTTC
cdr3_aa: CASSFGSEGKYNEQFF

v_call: TRBV10-3
d_call: NA
j_call: TRBJ1-1
clone_size: many
cdr3_nt: TGTGCCATCAGATTACCGGGATCGAACACTGAAGCTTTCTTT
cdr3_aa: CAIRLPGSNTEAFF

v_call: TRBV20-1
d_call: NA
j_call: TRBJ2-1
clone_size: many
cdr3_nt: TGCAGTGCTAGAGATTCACTTCGAGGGGCCTACAATGAGCAGTTCTTC
cdr3_aa: CSARDSLRGAYNEQFF

v_call: TRBV6-5
d_call: NA
j_call: TRBJ2-7
clone_size: few
cdr3_nt: TGTGCCAGCAGTTACGCGGTTAGGGGTCTCTACGAGCAGTACTTC
cdr3_aa: CASSYAVRGLYEQYF

v_call: TRBV27
d_call: TRBD1
j_call: TRBJ2-1
clone_size: NA
cdr3_nt: TGTGCCAGCAGTTTATTCTGGACAGGGGAACACAGTGAGCAGTTCTTC
cdr3_aa: CASSLFWTGEHSEQFF

v_call: TRBV28
d_call: NA
j_call: TRBJ2-7
clone_size: many
cdr3_nt: TGTGCCAGCAGCGCCGACTGGTCCTACGAGCAGTACTTC
cdr3_aa: CASSADWSYEQYF

v_call: TRBV15
d_call: TRBD1
j_call: TRBJ1-2
clone_size: few
cdr3_nt: TGTGCCACCAGCAGAGGTCCGCTTCTACAGGGGGGACATGGCTACACCTTC
cdr3_aa: CATSRGPLLQGGHGYTF

v_call: TRBV12-3/TRBV12-4
d_call: NA
j_call: TRBJ2-7
clone_size: NA
cdr3_nt: TGTGCCAGCAGTTTTGAGGAGGGCGAGCAGTACTTC
cdr3_aa: CASSFEEGEQYF

v_call: TRBV7-9
d_call: NA
j_call: TRBJ2-2
clone_size: many
cdr3_nt: TGTGCCAGCAGCCGAAACGGGGAGCTGTTTTTT
cdr3_aa: CASSRNGELFF

v_call: TRBV19
d_call: NA
j_call: TRBJ1-1
clone_size: many
cdr3_nt: TGTGCCAGTAGTATCGGAGGGGCGCTGAACACTGAAGCTTTCTTT
cdr3_aa: CASSIGGALNTEAFF

v_call: TRBV7-2
d_call: NA
j_call: TRBJ1-5
clone_size: NA
cdr3_nt: TGTGCCAGCAGCTTCGATATACTTAGCAATCAGCCCCAGCATTTT
cdr3_aa: CASSFDILSNQPQHF

v_call: TRBV27
d_call: TRBD2
j_call: TRBJ2-1
clone_size: many
cdr3_nt: TGTGCCAGCAGTTTATCGGCTAGCGGAGACGGGCAGTTCTTC
cdr3_aa: CASSLSASGDGQFF

v_call: TRBV4-3
d_call: NA
j_call: TRBJ1-3
clone_size: many
cdr3_nt: TGCGCCAGCAGCCAAGACGGGGGCTCTGGAAACACCATATATTTT
cdr3_aa: CASSQDGGSGNTIYF

v_call: TRBV3-1
d_call: TRBD1
j_call: TRBJ1-2
clone_size: many
cdr3_nt: TGTGCCAGCAGCCAAGTGGGACAGGGCCTCGATGGCTACACCTTC
cdr3_aa: CASSQVGQGLDGYTF

v_call: TRBV19
d_call: TRBD1
j_call: TRBJ1-5
clone_size: many
cdr3_nt: TGTGCCAGTAGTTGGGGGACAGCCAACAATCAGCCCCAGCATTTT
cdr3_aa: CASSWGTANNQPQHF